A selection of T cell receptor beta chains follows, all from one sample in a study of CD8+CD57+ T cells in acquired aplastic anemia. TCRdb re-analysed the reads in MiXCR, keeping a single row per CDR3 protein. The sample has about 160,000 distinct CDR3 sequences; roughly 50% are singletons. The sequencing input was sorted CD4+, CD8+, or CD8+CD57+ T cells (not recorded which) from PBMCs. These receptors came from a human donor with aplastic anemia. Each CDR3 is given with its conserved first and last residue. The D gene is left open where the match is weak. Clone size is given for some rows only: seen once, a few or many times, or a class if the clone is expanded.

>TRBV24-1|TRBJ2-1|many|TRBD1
CATSDRQGAANEQFF
TGTGCCACCAGTGATCGACAGGGGGCTGCGAATGAGCAGTTCTTC
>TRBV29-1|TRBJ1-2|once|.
CSVDGFSYGYTF
TGCAGCGTTGACGGGTTTAGCTATGGCTACACCTTC
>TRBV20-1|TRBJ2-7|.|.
CSANPGGYYEQYF
TGCAGTGCTAATCCGGGGGGCTACTACGAGCAGTACTTC
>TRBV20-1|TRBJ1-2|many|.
CSASGSDSYGYTF
TGCAGTGCATCAGGAAGTGATAGCTATGGCTACACCTTC
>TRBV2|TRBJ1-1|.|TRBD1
CASSAGTVNTGAFF
TGTGCCAGCAGTGCCGGGACAGTGAATACTGGAGCTTTCTTT
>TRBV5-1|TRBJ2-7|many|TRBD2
CASSLSSGAYEQYF
TGCGCCAGCAGCTTATCCAGCGGGGCCTACGAGCAGTACTTC
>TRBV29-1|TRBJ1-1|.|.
CSVEDRGVNTEAFF
TGCAGCGTTGAAGATAGGGGGGTAAACACTGAAGCTTTCTTT
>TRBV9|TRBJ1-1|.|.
CASSGNTEAFF
TGTGCCAGCAGCGGTAACACTGAAGCTTTCTTT
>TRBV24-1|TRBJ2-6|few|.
CATSDSIPSGANVLTF
TGTGCCACCAGTGACTCGATCCCTTCTGGGGCCAACGTCCTGACTTTC
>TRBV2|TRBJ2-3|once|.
CASPDRSPDTQYF
TGTGCCAGCCCTGACAGGAGCCCAGATACGCAGTATTTT
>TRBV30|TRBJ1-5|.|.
CAWSDDTHYSNQPQHF
TGTGCCTGGAGTGATGACACGCACTATAGCAATCAGCCCCAGCATTTT
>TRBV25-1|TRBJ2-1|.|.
CASSIDYNEQFF
TGTGCCAGCAGTATAGATTACAATGAGCAGTTCTTC
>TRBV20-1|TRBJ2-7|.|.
CSARELFGRGSSYEQYF
TGCAGTGCTAGAGAACTTTTTGGCAGGGGAAGCTCCTACGAGCAGTACTTC
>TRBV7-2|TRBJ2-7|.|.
CASSLSTYGQYF
TGTGCCAGCAGCTTAAGTACGTACGGGCAGTACTTC
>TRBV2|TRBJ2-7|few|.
CASSEILPGSSYEQYF
TGTGCCAGCAGTGAAATACTTCCGGGGAGCTCCTACGAGCAGTACTTC
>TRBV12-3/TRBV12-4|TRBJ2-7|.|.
CASSLDPVARREQYF
TGTGCCAGCAGTTTAGACCCCGTAGCAAGGAGGGAGCAGTACTTC
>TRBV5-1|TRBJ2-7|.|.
CASSRDGFYEQYF
TGCGCCAGCAGTAGGGACGGATTCTACGAGCAGTACTTC
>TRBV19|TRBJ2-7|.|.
CASSRGTDLRGSSYEQYF
TGTGCCAGTAGTCGGGGGACAGACCTCCGGGGGAGCTCCTACGAGCAGTACTTC
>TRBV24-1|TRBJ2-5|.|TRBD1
CATSDLRTGGVQTQYF
TGTGCCACCAGTGATTTACGGACAGGGGGCGTGCAGACCCAGTACTTC
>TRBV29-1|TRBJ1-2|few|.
CSAKSPGGDGYTF
TGCAGCGCCAAATCACCTGGGGGAGACGGCTACACCTTC
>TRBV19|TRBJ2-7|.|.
CASTPTDLSYEQYF
TGTGCCAGTACCCCGACAGACCTCTCCTACGAGCAGTACTTC
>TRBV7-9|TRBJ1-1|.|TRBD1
CASSQGGLEAFF
TGTGCCAGCAGCCAGGGGGGGCTTGAAGCTTTCTTT
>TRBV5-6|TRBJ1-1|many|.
CASSLIRRVGTEAFF
TGTGCCAGCAGCTTGATTCGGAGAGTGGGGACTGAAGCTTTCTTT
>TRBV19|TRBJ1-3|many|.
CASSLGDPGNTIYF
TGTGCCAGTAGTCTGGGCGACCCGGGAAACACCATATATTTT